This TCR beta chain stems from a study of T cell clonotyping in hematopoietic cell transplantation. Regarding the study as a whole: Few recipient clonotypes overlapped donors; over 95% were de novo at given depth. Graft donor and pretransplant recipient Inverse Simpson Index values predicted broader posttransplant TCR diversity. CD4 and CD8 repertoire contributions could not be separated without sorting. Pathologically expanded recipient clonotypes increased progressively from day 30 to day 180 as diversity fell.

V gave up 6 bases and J gave up 4 bases; unmatched junction bases: 6. The CDR3 contains 13 residues. The germline V gene has CDR1 GTSNPN and CDR2 SVGIG (reference sequence). Turning to this clone: The antigen is unknown.

This table comes from immunoSEQ multiplex PCR, and its TCRdb copy is limited to in-frame clones, with some not included. The sample carries around 11,000 clones, about 54% recorded once. The chain links TRBV30 to TRBJ2-7; TRBD1 matches at 10 bases. The receptor comes from a female patient in her forties or fifties who had an allogeneic stem cell transplant from an unrelated donor, so the T cells may come from the graft donor. Some clones in this sample may be carry-over from other donors' samples. This specimen consisted of peripheral blood mononuclear cells, obtained 100 days after allogeneic stem cell transplant. This chain's CDR3 is CACLRDRGYEQYF. The CDR3 DNA reads as TGTGCCTGCCTCCGGGACAGGGGATACGAGCAGTACTTC.